What follows are 20 T cell receptor beta chains derived from one specimen sequenced in a study of cytomegalovirus exposure and HLA in healthy donors. 13 Jbeta primers and 60 Vbeta primers were used for the PCR. Profiling relied on immunoSEQ multiplex PCR, and the TCRdb table lists in-frame clones only, not all of them. The data show 90,000 to 100,000 clones, around 67% seen once. Sequencing was carried out using PBMCs. The receptors originated from a man aged 50 to 59 in good health and CMV-seronegative.

J is TRBJ1-5 and V is TRBV5-5; D gene unclear. Trimming left V 1 base short and J 0 bases short, with 14 bases between. The CDR3 loop spans 17 amino acids. The germline V gene has CDR1 SGHKS and CDR2 YYEKEE (reference sequence). CDR3 DNA sequence: TGTGCCAGCAGCTTGTATTTGGAGGGCTATAGCAATCAGCCCCAGCATTTT. Its protein product is CASSLYLEGYSNQPQHF.

The chain employs TRBV6-5 and TRBJ1-6, with 7 bases matching TRBD1. The germline CDR1 and CDR2 sequences are MNHEY and SVGAGI. The V segment lost 2 bases and the J segment 7 bases; nucleotides outside the gene matches: 8. The CDR3 totals 16 residues. CDR3 DNA: TGTGCCAGCAGTTACCGCCGACAGGGCGGCAATTCACCCCTCCACTTT. This gives the protein CASSYRRQGGNSPLHF.

In nucleotides, the CDR3 is TGTGCCAGCAGTCCGGGACAGGTCTACTATGGCTACACCTTC. Translation: CASSPGQVYYGYTF. This chain joins TRBV28 and TRBJ1-2, with 8 bases matching TRBD1. V lost 5 bases to trimming and J lost 3 bases; unmatched junction nucleotides: 5. The CDR3 has 14 amino acids. In germline, CDR1 is MDHEN, CDR2 SYDVKM.

J is TRBJ2-1 and V is TRBV7-9; possible D gene TRBD2, 6 bases. The V and J ends lost 0 bases and 0 bases respectively, with 15 bases between them. Germline assignment: CDR1 SEHNR and CDR2 FQNEAQ (reference sequence). The CDR3 runs 18 residues. CDR3: CASSLARASVSSYNEQFF. The CDR3 nucleotides are TGTGCCAGCAGCTTAGCGCGAGCTAGCGTGAGCTCCTACAATGAGCAGTTCTTC.

The chain combines TRBV27 with TRBJ2-2; TRBD1 agrees at 9 bases. Germline assignment: CDR1 MNHEY and CDR2 SMNVEV (reference sequence). The length of the CDR3 is 13 residues. J gave up 6 bases and V 7 bases, and 3 bases lay outside the gene matches. The chain's CDR3 is CASTRQGAGELFF. The CDR3 region has the DNA TGTGCCAGCACGCGACAGGGGGCCGGGGAGCTGTTTTTT.

This clone was found a few times. This chain uses TRBV27 with TRBJ1-1, with 9 bases fitting TRBD1. The V and J ends lost 5 bases and 5 bases, in that order; junction bases with no gene match: 9. From germline, CDR1 is MNHEY and CDR2 SMNVEV (reference sequence). The CDR3 totals 15 residues. In nucleotides, the CDR3 is TGTGCCAGCAGTGATCCGGGACAGGGAGGAACTGAAGCTTTCTTT. Its protein product is CASSDPGQGGTEAFF.

This chain links TRBV6-1 with TRBJ2-1; TRBD2 matches at 14 bases. Germline V gene data show CDR1 as MNHNS and CDR2 as SASEGT. The CDR3 contains 14 residues. The V segment lost 4 bases and the J segment 10 bases; nucleotides outside the gene matches: 3. CDR3 in DNA: TGTGCCAGCAGTGGACTAGCGGGAGGGCGGGAGCAGTTCTTC. Translated, it gives CASSGLAGGREQFF.

The V call is TRBV5-4, the J call TRBJ1-1; D might be TRBD1 (6 bases). The length of the CDR3 is 12 residues. Germline CDR1 is SGHNT and CDR2 is YYREEE (reference sequence). Trimming shortened V by 4 bases and J by 8 bases, and 12 bases separated the two germline ends. In nucleotides, the CDR3 is TGTGCCAGCAGCGCCGGGACAAAAGAAGCTTTCTTT. Translating it yields CASSAGTKEAFF.

CDR3 sequence reads: CASSGGGLAGETQYF. The CDR3 nucleotides are TGTGCCAGCAGCGGAGGAGGACTAGCAGGAGAGACCCAGTACTTC. The genes are TRBV9 and TRBJ2-5, with TRBD2 matching over 8 bases. The junction had 8 bases not matched to a gene; V was cut back by 3 bases and J by 4 bases. This CDR3 spans 15 amino acids. Germline V CDR1 and CDR2: SGDLS, YYNGEE.

This clone was picked up a small number of times. Here the CDR3 DNA reads TGTGCCAGCACTGCGTCCCAGGGACACTACGAGCAGTACTTC. This gives the protein CASTASQGHYEQYF. This rearrangement joins TRBV28 to TRBJ2-5, with D perhaps matching TRBD1 (6 bases). The J call may be faulty, since TRBJ2-7 better matches the DNA end. This CDR3 is 14 amino acids long. Germline lookup yields CDR1 MDHEN and CDR2 SYDVKM.

The chain has TRBV25-1 and TRBJ1-4, with 7 bases fitting TRBD1. V lost 3 bases and J lost 7; bases outside the gene matches: 11. This CDR3 region has 16 residues. Germline values: CDR1 MGHDK, CDR2 SYGVNS. This CDR3 is CASSDLPRQGSEKLFF. Here the CDR3 DNA reads TGTGCCAGCAGTGACCTACCGCGACAGGGCTCTGAAAAACTGTTTTTT.

The J gene is TRBJ2-2, the V gene TRBV28, with 11 bases that match TRBD2. This CDR3 spans 16 amino acids. V dropped 4 bases and J dropped 5; count of bases not matched to a gene: 6. Germline-derived CDR1 and CDR2 are MDHEN and SYDVKM. CDR3 bases: TGTGCCAGCAGTTCCATGACTAGCGGGATTACCGGGGAGCTGTTTTTT. This gives the protein CASSSMTSGITGELFF.

The chain uses TRBV18 and TRBJ1-1; a weak D match, TRBD1 (6 bases). Germline CDR1 is KGHSH and CDR2 is LQKENI. This CDR3 spans 13 amino acids. Between the trimmed V and J ends, which lost 4 bases and 11 bases, there was a span of 17 bases. The CDR3 DNA sequence: TGTGCCAGCTCACTCGGGACACCCGGAGAGGCTTTCTTT. It is translated as CASSLGTPGEAFF. The entire variable domain, with the rest obtained from reference TRBV18 and TRBJ1-1, is as follows: NAGVMQNPRHLVRRRGQEARLRCSPMKGHSHVYWYRQLPEEGLKFMVYLQKENIIDESGMPKERFSAEFPKEGPSILRIQQVVRGDSAAYFCASSLGTPGEAFFGQGTRLTVV.

This clone has only a few counts. In DNA form, the CDR3 reads TGTGCCAGCAGCTTGGCCGTCGGGAGGCTCCAAGAGACCCAGTACTTC. It yields the protein CASSLAVGRLQETQYF. The gene calls are TRBV5-5 and TRBJ2-5, with TRBD2 matching 7 bases. The CDR3 spans 16 residues. Per germline, CDR1 SGHKS and CDR2 YYEKEE (reference sequence). V shed 0 bases, J shed 1 base, and the junction held 6 bases outside the gene matches. Full variable domain (missing parts from reference TRBV5-5 and TRBJ2-5): DAGVTQSPTHLIKTRGQQVTLRCSPISGHKSVSWYQQVLGQGPQFIFQYYEKEERGRGNFPDRFSARQFPNYSSELNVNALLLGDSALYLCASSLAVGRLQETQYFGPGTRLLVL.

The rearrangement links TRBV18 to TRBJ2-5; the match to TRBD2 covers 8 bases. Germline V gives CDR1 KGHSH, CDR2 LQKENI. The CDR3 has 18 residues. J gave up 5 bases and V 0 bases, and 14 bases lay outside the gene matches. Here the CDR3 reads CASSPPRGGGSGLETQYF. CDR3 DNA sequence: TGTGCCAGCTCACCACCGAGAGGCGGGGGGTCAGGTCTGGAGACCCAGTACTTC.

The chain uses TRBV27 and TRBJ1-1, with 7 bases fitting TRBD1. The CDR3 sequence is 14 residues long. The germline CDR1 and CDR2 sequences are MNHEY and SMNVEV (reference sequence). V was clipped by 3 bases and J by 4 bases; unmatched bases: 5. DNA for the CDR3: TGTGCCAGCAGTTTCCAACAGGGGAGCACTGAAGCTTTCTTT. Translating it yields CASSFQQGSTEAFF.

The chain employs TRBV11-2 and TRBJ1-1; 7 bases are shared with TRBD1. The trim removed 3 bases at V and 1 base at J, leaving 5 bases unmatched. This CDR3 is 15 amino acids long. CDR1 and CDR2 from the germline V gene are SGHAT and FQNNGV. The CDR3 DNA follows: TGTGCCAGCAGCTTGACAGGGATTACGAACACTGAAGCTTTCTTT. Translating gives CASSLTGITNTEAFF.

The J gene is TRBJ1-5, the V gene TRBV14; tentatively, D is TRBD1 (6 bases). CDR3 length: 15 amino acids. Trimming stripped 3 bases from V and 7 bases from J, with 16 bases between. Germline-derived CDR1 and CDR2 are SGHDN and FVKESK. Here the CDR3 DNA reads TGTGCCAGCAGCCAGGGGGGAGGGGGTGTGCAGCCCCAGCATTTT. This encodes CASSQGGGGVQPQHF.

The chain links TRBV5-5 to TRBJ1-1; D is uncertain. Germline V gene lookup returns CDR1 SGHKS and CDR2 YYEKEE (reference sequence). The ends were cut back, 2 bases at V and 1 base at J, with 18 bases in the middle. The CDR3 runs to 17 residues. The chain's CDR3 is CASSFQFINHQNTEAFF. CDR3 nucleotide sequence: TGTGCCAGCAGCTTCCAGTTTATAAATCACCAGAACACTGAAGCTTTCTTT.

Only a few counts were recorded for this clone. This sequence joins TRBV5-6 and TRBJ2-3; TRBD2 aligns across 11 bases. Looked up from germline, CDR1 is SGHDT and CDR2 is YYEEEE. The CDR3 covers 16 residues. J was trimmed by 13 bases and V by 6 bases; bases with no gene match: 19. Here the CDR3 reads CASTGATVAGGPREYF. CDR3 coding DNA: TGTGCCAGCACCGGGGCGACGGTAGCGGGAGGGCCTAGGGAGTATTTT.